This T cell receptor (beta chain) came from a study of blood T cell repertoires in COVID-19. Study background: The analysed material was cDNA or gDNA that came from T cells, B-cell-depleted T cells, or PBMCs.

Trimming cost V 4 bases and J 6 bases; bases outside gene matches: 5. From germline, CDR1 is LGHDT and CDR2 YNNKEL (reference sequence). This CDR3 spans 15 amino acids. TCRdb's copy holds only in-frame clones and misses some; the assay was immunoSEQ multiplex PCR. The sample shows about 200,000 clones, about 88% of them seen only once. This clone was seen a single time. People in the exposed group encountered a COVID-19 case within 2 weeks before entering the study. The chain employs TRBV3-1 (or the pseudogene TRBV3-2) and TRBJ1-6; 8 bases are a match to TRBD1. This sequence originates from a woman aged 25-40 years who had been exposed to COVID-19. Sequenced sample: PBMCs or T cells enriched from blood (not recorded which). DNA of the CDR3: TGTGCCAGCAGCCTACGACAGGGGATTAATTCACCCCTCCACTTT. This codes for CASSLRQGINSPLHF.